This T cell receptor beta chain emerged from a study of CD8 T cells in Susac syndrome. This clonotype turned up a few times. Random hexamers were used to reverse transcribe the RNA input (about 0.45 to 1 ug). Amplification of TCR beta CDR3 used immunoSEQ multiplex PCR across 54 Vbeta and 13 Jbeta. Each CDR3 protein gets one entry after TCRdb re-called the immunoSEQ multiplex PCR reads with MiXCR. Counted here are some 170,000 distinct CDR3 sequences, around 94% occurring once; the ten biggest clones make up 0.09% to 0.1%. Sequencing targeted TCR beta in blood CD8+ and CD4+ T cells. Negative isolation yielded the CD8+ and CD4+ T cells, while FACS enriched the TEMRA cells. This CDR3 comprises 13 residues. Germline loops: CDR1 LNHDA, CDR2 SQIVND (reference sequence). V was trimmed by 6 bases and J by 3 bases, leaving 12 bases between them.

The chain recombines TRBV19 with TRBJ2-7; TRBD1 is a possible D gene (6 bases). The sample consisted of CD4+ T cells from PBMCs. This clonotype was sampled from a human donor with multiple sclerosis. The DNA of the CDR3 is TGTGCCAGTAGCCTGGGGGCGGGCTACGAGCAGTACTTC. It encodes CASSLGAGYEQYF.